This TCR beta chain was recorded in a study of shared clonotypes between healthy human individuals. The junction had 1 base not matched to a gene; V was cut back by 6 bases and J by 0 bases. The CDR3 covers 13 residues. CDR1 and CDR2 from the germline V gene are SGHTA and FQGTGA. Clones were read by immunoSEQ multiplex PCR, and TCRdb kept only the in-frame ones, dropping some. The sample has about 2.3 million clones; 93% are singletons. Worth noting for this clone: The sample carries other DNA sequences with the same CDR3.

The sequence was obtained from a man between 18 and 35 years old in good health. Some clones in this sample may be carry-over from other donors' samples. V and J are TRBV7-3 and TRBJ1-1; 7 bases match TRBD1. Sequenced: naive CD4+ T cells from PBMCs. Noted subset: CD45RA+ positively selected. CDR3 region: CASSRGLNTEAFF. In DNA form, the CDR3 reads TGTGCCAGCAGTAGGGGGCTGAACACTGAAGCTTTCTTT.